Listed below are T cell receptor beta chains from one sample, sequenced in a study of OX40 agonist ivuxolimab in advanced cancers. The method was immunoSEQ multiplex PCR; TCRdb's version includes in-frame clones alone and lacks a portion of them. The sample has about 26,000 clones; around nine tenths are singletons. This specimen was CD4+ or CD8+ T cells sorted from blood, taken in a trial of the OX40 agonist ivuxolimab. These receptors came from an adult with an advanced solid tumor such as melanoma, head and neck, liver or kidney cancer. Both conserved end residues are part of each CDR3. A D gene is named only where the DNA matches it firmly.

d_call j_call v_call cdr3_aa cdr3_nt
. TRBJ2-7 TRBV5-1 CASSLEDSYEQYF TGCGCCAGCAGCTTGGAGGACAGCTACGAGCAGTACTTC
. TRBJ2-2 TRBV2 CASIRQSTGELFF TGTGCCAGCATCAGGCAGTCCACCGGGGAGCTGTTTTTT
. TRBJ1-5 TRBV4-1 CASSQEPPGTRWNQPQHF TGCGCCAGCAGCCAAGAACCCCCGGGGACGAGGTGGAATCAGCCCCAGCATTTT
. TRBJ2-5 TRBV5-6 CASSLAALRWETQYF TGTGCCAGCAGCTTGGCGGCCCTCCGGTGGGAGACCCAGTACTTC
. TRBJ1-1 TRBV7-8 CASSLAGGNTEAFF TGTGCCAGCAGCTTAGCTGGGGGGAACACTGAAGCTTTCTTT
TRBD2 TRBJ2-7 TRBV15 CATSAGGVSYEQYF TGTGCCACCAGCGCTGGGGGGGTTTCCTACGAGCAGTACTTC
. TRBJ2-2 TRBV27 CASSPQPTGELFF TGTGCCAGCAGTCCCCAGCCCACCGGGGAGCTGTTTTTT
. TRBJ2-3 TRBV6-5 CASSPLISTDTQYF TGTGCCAGCAGCCCCTTGATCTCCACAGATACGCAGTATTTT
. TRBJ2-5 TRBV19 CASDERGWGIQETQYF TGTGCCAGCGACGAGAGGGGGTGGGGTATTCAAGAGACCCAGTACTTC
TRBD1 TRBJ1-6 TRBV6-6 CASSSGQTRFRSPLHF TGTGCCAGCAGCTCGGGACAGACGCGCTTTCGGTCACCCCTCCACTTT
TRBD2 TRBJ2-3 TRBV9 CASGLLAGGPDTQYF TGTGCCAGCGGCCTTCTAGCGGGAGGGCCGGATACGCAGTATTTT
. TRBJ1-2 TRBV4-1 CASSQVFQGGGYTF TGCGCCAGCAGCCAAGTATTCCAGGGAGGTGGCTACACCTTC